Below, one T cell receptor beta chain is given with its context. This specimen comes from a study of T cell changes during pregnancy in multiple sclerosis. The assay was immunoSEQ multiplex PCR, and TCRdb's table has in-frame clones only and misses some. The profile shows 50,000 to 75,000 clones, 93% of them singletons. Germline V gene sequence: CDR1 SGHAT, CDR2 FQNNGV. This CDR3 has 16 amino acids. After removal of 3 bases from V and 6 bases from J, the junction contained 13 bases not matched to a gene. The sequence was obtained from a female donor with multiple sclerosis, enrolled in a pregnancy study. The V call is TRBV11-2, the J call TRBJ2-7, with 8 positions matching TRBD2. Sequenced here: CD8+ T cells from peripheral blood mononuclear cells, sampled in the third trimester of pregnancy. CDR3 sequence: CASSFRPGLDSLEQYF. The CDR3, as DNA: TGTGCCAGCAGCTTCAGACCGGGACTAGACTCTCTCGAGCAGTACTTC.